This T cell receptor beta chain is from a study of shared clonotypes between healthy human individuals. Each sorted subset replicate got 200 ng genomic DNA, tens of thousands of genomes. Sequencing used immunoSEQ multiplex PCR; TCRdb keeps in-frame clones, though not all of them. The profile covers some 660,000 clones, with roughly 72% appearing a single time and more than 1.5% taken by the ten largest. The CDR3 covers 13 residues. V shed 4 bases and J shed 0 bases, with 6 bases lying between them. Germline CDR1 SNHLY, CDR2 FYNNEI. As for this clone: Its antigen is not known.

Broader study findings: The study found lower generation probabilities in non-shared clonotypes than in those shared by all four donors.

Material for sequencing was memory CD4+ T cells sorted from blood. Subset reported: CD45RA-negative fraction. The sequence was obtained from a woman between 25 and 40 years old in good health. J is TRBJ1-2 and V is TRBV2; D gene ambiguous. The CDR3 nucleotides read TGTGCCAGCAGTGGCGGGGCTAACTATGGCTACACCTTC. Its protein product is CASSGGANYGYTF.